The 11 T cell receptor beta chains in this list originate from one sample, sequenced in a study of T cell changes during pregnancy in multiple sclerosis. Sequencing used immunoSEQ multiplex PCR; TCRdb keeps in-frame clones, though not all of them. The sample yields 57,000 or so clones, around 90% seen once. The sample in question was peripheral blood, obtained after pregnancy. The receptors shown here come from a female donor in good health, enrolled as a control in a pregnancy study.

J is TRBJ2-5 and V is TRBV29-1; TRBD2 aligns across 9 bases. Germline-derived CDR1 and CDR2 are SQVTM and ANQGSEA. The CDR3 consists of 13 residues. V lost 7 bases to trimming and J lost 3 bases; unmatched junction nucleotides: 6. CDR3 DNA sequence: TGCAGCGGAGAGGCGGGAGGGGAAGAGACCCAGTACTTC. Protein product: CSGEAGGEETQYF.

The J gene is TRBJ1-4, the V gene TRBV5-6; a possible D gene is TRBD1 (6 bases). Trimming took off 4 bases at V and 0 bases at J, with 16 bases between the two ends. The CDR3 length is 17 residues. CDR1 is SGHDT, CDR2 YYEEEE, per germline. The CDR3 nucleotides read TGTGCCAGCAGCCGGGGGGCGAGGGGCACAACTAATGAAAAACTGTTTTTT. Amino acid sequence: CASSRGARGTTNEKLFF.

The chain recombines TRBV5-1 with TRBJ1-1; D ambiguous. Trimming cost V 7 bases and J 4 bases, with 17 bases left between them. The CDR3 runs 14 residues. The germline CDR1 and CDR2 sequences are SGHRS and YFSETQ. The CDR3 loop reads CASDPGSGSTEAFF. The CDR3 DNA follows: TGCGCCAGCGACCCCGGGTCGGGAAGCACTGAAGCTTTCTTT. The full variable domain, rest sourced from reference TRBV5-1 and TRBJ1-1, is KAGVTQTPRYLIKTRGQQVTLSCSPISGHRSVSWYQQTPGQGLQFLFEYFSETQRNKGNFPGRFSGRQFSNSRSEMNVSTLELGDSALYLCASDPGSGSTEAFFGQGTRLTVV.

This chain uses TRBV6-1 with TRBJ2-4; 9 bases map to TRBD1. The CDR3 is 14 amino acids. V lost 5 bases to trimming and J lost 8 bases; unmatched junction nucleotides: 7. Per germline, CDR1 MNHNS and CDR2 SASEGT. In nucleotides, the CDR3 is TGTGCCAGCAGTACCCGGGACAGGGTTCACATTCAGTACTTC. It yields the protein CASSTRDRVHIQYF.

This clone showed up just once. The V and J genes are TRBV28 and TRBJ1-1; D is uncertain. CDR1 is MDHEN and CDR2 is SYDVKM in the germline V gene. Trimming took off 2 bases at V and 2 bases at J, with 9 bases between the two ends. This CDR3 is 14 amino acids long. The CDR3 sequence: CASSLDIPNTEAFF. CDR3 DNA: TGTGCCAGCAGTTTAGACATACCTAACACTGAAGCTTTCTTT.

This sequence joins TRBV29-1 and TRBJ2-3, with TRBD2 matching 7 bases. Germline loops: CDR1 SQVTM, CDR2 ANQGSEA. This CDR3 has 12 amino acids. Trimming removed 6 bases from V and 4 bases from J; junction bases left unmatched: 4. CDR3 region: CSVGGLADTQYF. As DNA, the CDR3 is TGCAGCGTCGGGGGGTTGGCAGATACGCAGTATTTT.

The chain couples TRBV4-3 to TRBJ2-1, with D maybe TRBD2 (6 bases). CDR1 and CDR2 (germline): LGHNA, YSLEER. The CDR3 covers 16 residues. Trimming shortened V by 0 bases and J by 4 bases, and 13 bases separated the two germline ends. The CDR3 region has the DNA TGCGCCAGCAGCCAAGATGCCGGGGGACGATACAATGAGCAGTTCTTC. Its translation is CASSQDAGGRYNEQFF.

The rearrangement links TRBV5-6 to TRBJ2-1; a weak D match, TRBD1 (6 bases). Trimming pared 2 bases from V and 10 bases from J, leaving 7 bases between. The germline CDR1 and CDR2 sequences are SGHDT and YYEEEE. CDR3 length: 11 residues. CDR3 amino acids: CASSFDREQFF. The CDR3 coding sequence is TGTGCCAGCAGCTTCGACAGGGAGCAGTTCTTC.

The CDR3 region has the DNA TGTGCCAGCAGCTTTGGACAGACGACGGGCTACACCTTC. It translates to CASSFGQTTGYTF. The chain is built from TRBV7-2 and TRBJ1-2; D perhaps matches TRBD1 (6 bases). The germline V gene has CDR1 SGHTA and CDR2 FQGNSA. Trimming pared 3 bases from V and 8 bases from J, leaving 13 bases between. The CDR3 length is 13 residues.

The table lists this clone with a count of one. In DNA, the CDR3 is TGTGCCAGCAGCTTAACATCCGGCAGGGACTATGGCTACACCTTC. It yields the protein CASSLTSGRDYGYTF. This sequence joins TRBV7-9 and TRBJ1-2, with D perhaps TRBD1 (5 bases). V lost 2 bases to trimming and J lost 3 bases, with 13 bases between them. The V gene's germline CDR1 is SEHNR and CDR2 FQNEAQ (reference sequence). The CDR3 runs to 15 residues.

J is TRBJ1-3 and V is TRBV5-1; TRBD1 is a possible D gene (6 bases). There are 14 residues in the CDR3. Trimming removed 3 bases from V and 3 bases from J, with 10 bases in between. Per the germline V gene, CDR1 is SGHRS and CDR2 is YFSETQ. The CDR3 coding sequence is TGCGCCAGCAGCTCAACAGGGAGTGGAAACACCATATATTTT. Translating it yields CASSSTGSGNTIYF.